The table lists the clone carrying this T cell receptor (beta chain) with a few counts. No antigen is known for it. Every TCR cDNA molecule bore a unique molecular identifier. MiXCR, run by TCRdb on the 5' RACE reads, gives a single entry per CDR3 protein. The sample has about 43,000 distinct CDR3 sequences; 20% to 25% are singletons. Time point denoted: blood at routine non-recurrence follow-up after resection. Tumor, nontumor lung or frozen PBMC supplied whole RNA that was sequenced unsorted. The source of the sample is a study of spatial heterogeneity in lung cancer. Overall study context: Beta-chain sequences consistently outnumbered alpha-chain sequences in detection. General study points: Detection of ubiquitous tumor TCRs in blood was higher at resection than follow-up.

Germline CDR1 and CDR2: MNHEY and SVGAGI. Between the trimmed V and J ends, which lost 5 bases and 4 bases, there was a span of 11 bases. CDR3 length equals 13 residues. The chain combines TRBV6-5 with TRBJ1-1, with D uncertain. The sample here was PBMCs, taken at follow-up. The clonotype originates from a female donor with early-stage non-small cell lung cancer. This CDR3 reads CASSLDGITEAFF. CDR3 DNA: TGTGCCAGCAGTCTTGATGGTATCACTGAAGCTTTCTTT.